This section outlines one T cell receptor (beta chain) sequence together with its context. What it binds is unknown. Profiled with immunoSEQ multiplex PCR; TCRdb holds only in-frame clones, not every one. Of 12,000 to 15,000 clones listed, roughly 80% were seen once; the top ten hold 3.5% to 4.5%. This record comes from a study of T cells in localized non-small cell lung cancer. General study findings and limits: Uninvolved adjacent lung showed the highest T cell clonality, exceeding tumor. Median around 56 top-100 tumor clones were shared with paired adjacent lung. Higher adjacent-lung clonality was associated with shorter survival. Multi-region tumor sequencing was not done, so intratumor heterogeneity could not be excluded.

Germline V gene sequence: CDR1 SNHLY, CDR2 FYNNEI. Trimming cost V 7 bases and J 3 bases, with 16 bases left between them. The CDR3 extends over 14 amino acids. This chain connects TRBV2 to TRBJ2-7; D possibly corresponds to TRBD1 (5 bases). Sequencing used peripheral blood, obtained before any cancer treatment. This clonotype originated in a female donor of 60 years or more with stage I squamous cell lung carcinoma. In nucleotides, the CDR3 is TGTGCCAGCATGAAGGGGATTATAGGCTACGAGCAGTACTTC. Residues: CASMKGIIGYEQYF.